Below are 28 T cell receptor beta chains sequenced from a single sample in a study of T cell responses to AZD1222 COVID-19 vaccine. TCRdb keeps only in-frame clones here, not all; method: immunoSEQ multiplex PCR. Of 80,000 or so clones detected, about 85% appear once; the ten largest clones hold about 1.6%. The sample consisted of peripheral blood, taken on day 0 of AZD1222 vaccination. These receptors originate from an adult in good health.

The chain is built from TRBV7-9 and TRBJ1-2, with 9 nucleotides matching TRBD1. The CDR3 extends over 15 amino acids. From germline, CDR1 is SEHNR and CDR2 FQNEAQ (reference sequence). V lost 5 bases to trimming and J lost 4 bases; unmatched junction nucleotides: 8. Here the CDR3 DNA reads TGTGCCAGCAGCCCCTGGGAGGGACAGGGCTATGGCTACACCTTC. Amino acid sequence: CASSPWEGQGYGYTF. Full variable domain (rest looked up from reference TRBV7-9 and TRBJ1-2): DTGVSQNPRHKITKRGQNVTFRCDPISEHNRLYWYRQTLGQGPEFLTYFQNEAQLEKSRLLSDRFSAERPKGSFSTLEIQRTEQGDSAMYLCASSPWEGQGYGYTFGSGTRLTVV.

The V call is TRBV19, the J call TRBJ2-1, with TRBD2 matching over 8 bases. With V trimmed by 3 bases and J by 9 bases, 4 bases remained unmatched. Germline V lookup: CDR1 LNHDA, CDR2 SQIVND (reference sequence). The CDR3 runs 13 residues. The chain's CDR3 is CASSIRSGSEQFF. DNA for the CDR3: TGTGCCAGTAGTATCAGAAGCGGGAGTGAGCAGTTCTTC.

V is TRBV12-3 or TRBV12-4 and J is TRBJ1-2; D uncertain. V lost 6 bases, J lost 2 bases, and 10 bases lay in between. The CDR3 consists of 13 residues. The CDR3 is CASRDSWNYGYTF. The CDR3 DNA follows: TGTGCCAGCAGGGACTCATGGAACTATGGCTACACCTTC.

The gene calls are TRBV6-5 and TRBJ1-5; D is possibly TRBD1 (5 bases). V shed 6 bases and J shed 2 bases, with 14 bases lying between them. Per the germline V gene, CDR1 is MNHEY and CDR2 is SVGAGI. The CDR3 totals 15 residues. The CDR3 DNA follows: TGTGCCAGCAGATCGGGGGGAAGCGGCAATCAGCCCCAGCATTTT. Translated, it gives CASRSGGSGNQPQHF.

The CDR3, as DNA: TGTGCCAGCAGCAGACAAGGGACCGGGGAGCTGTTTTTT. This gives the protein CASSRQGTGELFF. The V and J genes are TRBV2 and TRBJ2-2; no definite D call. V dropped 6 bases and J dropped 5 bases, with 10 bases sitting between them. The CDR3 totals 13 residues. Germline V lookup: CDR1 SNHLY, CDR2 FYNNEI.

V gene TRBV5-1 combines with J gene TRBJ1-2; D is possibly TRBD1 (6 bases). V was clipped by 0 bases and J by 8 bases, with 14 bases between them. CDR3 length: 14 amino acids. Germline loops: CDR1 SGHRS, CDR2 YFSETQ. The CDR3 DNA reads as TGCGCCAGCAGCTTGGTACAGGGAGGAGGAGGCTACACCTTC. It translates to CASSLVQGGGGYTF. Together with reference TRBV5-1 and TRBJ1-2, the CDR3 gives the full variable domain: KAGVTQTPRYLIKTRGQQVTLSCSPISGHRSVSWYQQTPGQGLQFLFEYFSETQRNKGNFPGRFSGRQFSNSRSEMNVSTLELGDSALYLCASSLVQGGGGYTFGSGTRLTVV.

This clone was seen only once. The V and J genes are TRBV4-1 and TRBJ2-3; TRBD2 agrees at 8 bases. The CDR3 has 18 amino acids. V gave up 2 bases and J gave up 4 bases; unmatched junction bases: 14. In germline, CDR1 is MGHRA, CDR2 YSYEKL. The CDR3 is CASSQSISGIKGPDTQYF. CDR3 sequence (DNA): TGCGCCAGCAGCCAATCTATTAGCGGGATTAAGGGACCAGATACGCAGTATTTT.

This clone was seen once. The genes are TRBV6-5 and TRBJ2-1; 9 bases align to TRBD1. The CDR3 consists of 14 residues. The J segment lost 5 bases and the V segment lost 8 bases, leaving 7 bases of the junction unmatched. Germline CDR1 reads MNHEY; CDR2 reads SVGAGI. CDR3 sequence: CASCDRGYNNEQFF. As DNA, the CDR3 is TGTGCCAGCTGCGACAGGGGGTACAACAATGAGCAGTTCTTC.

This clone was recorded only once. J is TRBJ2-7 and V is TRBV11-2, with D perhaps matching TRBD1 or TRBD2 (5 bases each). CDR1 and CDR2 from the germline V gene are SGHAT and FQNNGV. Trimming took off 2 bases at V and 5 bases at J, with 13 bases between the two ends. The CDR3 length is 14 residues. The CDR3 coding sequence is TGTGCCAGCAGCTTACTGGGGACCACAAACGAGCAGTACTTC. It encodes CASSLLGTTNEQYF.

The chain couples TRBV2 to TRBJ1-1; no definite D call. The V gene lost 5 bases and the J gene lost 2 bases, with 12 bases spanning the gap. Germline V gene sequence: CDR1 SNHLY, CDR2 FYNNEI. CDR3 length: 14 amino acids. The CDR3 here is CASSITDYNTEAFF. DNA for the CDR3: TGTGCCAGCAGTATTACCGACTATAACACTGAAGCTTTCTTT.

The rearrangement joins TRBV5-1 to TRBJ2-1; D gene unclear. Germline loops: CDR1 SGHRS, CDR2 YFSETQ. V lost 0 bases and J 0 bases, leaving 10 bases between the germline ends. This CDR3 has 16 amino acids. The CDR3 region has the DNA TGCGCCAGCAGCTTGGCTGACCAGGACTCCTACAATGAGCAGTTCTTC. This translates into CASSLADQDSYNEQFF. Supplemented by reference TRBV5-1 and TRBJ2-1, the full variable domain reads KAGVTQTPRYLIKTRGQQVTLSCSPISGHRSVSWYQQTPGQGLQFLFEYFSETQRNKGNFPGRFSGRQFSNSRSEMNVSTLELGDSALYLCASSLADQDSYNEQFFGPGTRLTVL.

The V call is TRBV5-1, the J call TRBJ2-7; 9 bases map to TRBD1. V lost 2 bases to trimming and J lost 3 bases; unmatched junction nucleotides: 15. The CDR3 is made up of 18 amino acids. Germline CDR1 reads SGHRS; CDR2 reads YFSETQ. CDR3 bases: TGCGCCAGCAGCTTTAGGGGAGGGGCTGGGACAGGGATCTACGAGCAGTACTTC. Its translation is CASSFRGGAGTGIYEQYF.

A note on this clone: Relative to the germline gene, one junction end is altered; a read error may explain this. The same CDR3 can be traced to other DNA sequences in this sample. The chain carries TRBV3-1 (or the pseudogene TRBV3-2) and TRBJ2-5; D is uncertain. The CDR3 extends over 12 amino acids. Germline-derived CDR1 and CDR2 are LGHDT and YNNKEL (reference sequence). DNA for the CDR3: TGTGCCAGCAGTCAAGACCAAGAGACCCAGTACTTC. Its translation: CASSQDQETQYF.

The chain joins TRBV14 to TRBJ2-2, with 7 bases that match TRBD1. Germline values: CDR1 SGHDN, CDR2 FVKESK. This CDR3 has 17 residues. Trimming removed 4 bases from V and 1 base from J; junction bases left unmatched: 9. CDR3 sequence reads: CASSPYSGTVNTGELFF. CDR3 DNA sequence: TGTGCCAGCAGCCCATATTCCGGGACAGTGAACACCGGGGAGCTGTTTTTT.

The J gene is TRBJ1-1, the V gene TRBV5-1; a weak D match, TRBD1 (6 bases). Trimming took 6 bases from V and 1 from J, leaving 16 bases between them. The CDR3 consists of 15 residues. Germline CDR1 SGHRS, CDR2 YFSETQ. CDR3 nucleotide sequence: TGCGCCAGCACCACTAGGGGGGGCGCGAACACTGAAGCTTTCTTT. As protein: CASTTRGGANTEAFF.

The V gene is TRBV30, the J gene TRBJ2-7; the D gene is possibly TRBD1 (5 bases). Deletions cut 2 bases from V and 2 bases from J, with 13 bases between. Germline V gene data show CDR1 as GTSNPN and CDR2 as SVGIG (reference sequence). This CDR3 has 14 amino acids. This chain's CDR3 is CAWSPKGAAYEQYF. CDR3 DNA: TGTGCCTGGAGTCCGAAAGGGGCAGCCTACGAGCAGTACTTC. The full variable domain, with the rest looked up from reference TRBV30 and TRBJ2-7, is SQTIHQWPATLVQPVGSPLSLECTVEGTSNPNLYWYRQAAGRGLQLLFYSVGIGQISSEVPQNLSASRPQDRQFILSSKKLLLSDSGFYLCAWSPKGAAYEQYFGPGTRLTVT.

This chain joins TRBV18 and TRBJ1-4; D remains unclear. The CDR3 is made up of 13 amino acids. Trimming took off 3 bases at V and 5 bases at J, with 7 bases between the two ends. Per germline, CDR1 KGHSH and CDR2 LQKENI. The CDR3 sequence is CASSPQPNEKLFF. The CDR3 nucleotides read TGTGCCAGCTCACCGCAGCCCAATGAAAAACTGTTTTTT.

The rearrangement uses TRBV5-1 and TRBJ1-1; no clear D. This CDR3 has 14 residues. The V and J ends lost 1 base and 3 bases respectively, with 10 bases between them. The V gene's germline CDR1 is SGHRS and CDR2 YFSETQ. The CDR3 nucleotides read TGCGCCAGCAGCTTGCGGGGTGGGGACACTGAAGCTTTCTTT. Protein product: CASSLRGGDTEAFF.

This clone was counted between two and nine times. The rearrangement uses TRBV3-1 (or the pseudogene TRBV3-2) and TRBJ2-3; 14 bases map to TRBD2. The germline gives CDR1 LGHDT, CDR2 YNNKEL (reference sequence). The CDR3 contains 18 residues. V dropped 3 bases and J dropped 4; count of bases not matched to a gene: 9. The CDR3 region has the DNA TGTGCCAGCAGCCATCACGGGACTAGCGGGAGCCCCTCAGATACGCAGTATTTT. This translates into CASSHHGTSGSPSDTQYF.

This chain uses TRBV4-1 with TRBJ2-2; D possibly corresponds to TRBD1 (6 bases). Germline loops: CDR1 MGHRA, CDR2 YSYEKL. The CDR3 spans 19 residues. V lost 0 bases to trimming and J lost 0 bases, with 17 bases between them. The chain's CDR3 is CASSQDGGHHHTNTGELFF. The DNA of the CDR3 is TGCGCCAGCAGCCAAGATGGGGGACACCATCACACGAACACCGGGGAGCTGTTTTTT.

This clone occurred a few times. CDR3 protein: CASSQGEDLYGYTF. DNA of the CDR3: TGTGCCAGCAGCCAGGGGGAGGACCTCTATGGCTACACCTTC. The chain has TRBV3-1 (or the pseudogene TRBV3-2) and TRBJ1-2; D is possibly TRBD1 (5 bases). The V end lost 3 bases, the J end lost 4 bases, and 12 bases lay between the germline ends. CDR1 and CDR2 (germline): LGHDT, YNNKEL (reference sequence). The CDR3 is 14 residues long.

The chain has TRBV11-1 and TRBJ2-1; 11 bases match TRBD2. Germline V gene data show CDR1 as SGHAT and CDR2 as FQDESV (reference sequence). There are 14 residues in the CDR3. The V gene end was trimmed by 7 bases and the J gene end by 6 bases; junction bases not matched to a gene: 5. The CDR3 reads CASTRLAGFNEQFF. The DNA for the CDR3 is TGTGCCAGCACCCGACTAGCGGGATTCAATGAGCAGTTCTTC.

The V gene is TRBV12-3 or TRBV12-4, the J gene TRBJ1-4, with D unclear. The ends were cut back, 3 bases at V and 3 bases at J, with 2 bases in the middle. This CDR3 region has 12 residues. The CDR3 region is CASSFSNEKLFF. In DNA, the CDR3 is TGTGCCAGCAGTTTTTCTAATGAAAAACTGTTTTTT.

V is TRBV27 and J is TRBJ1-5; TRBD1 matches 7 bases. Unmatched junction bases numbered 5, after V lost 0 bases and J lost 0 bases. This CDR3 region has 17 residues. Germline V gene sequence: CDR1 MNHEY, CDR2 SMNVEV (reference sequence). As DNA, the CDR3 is TGTGCCAGCAGTTTATCCTCGACAGGGTATAGCAATCAGCCCCAGCATTTT. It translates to CASSLSSTGYSNQPQHF.

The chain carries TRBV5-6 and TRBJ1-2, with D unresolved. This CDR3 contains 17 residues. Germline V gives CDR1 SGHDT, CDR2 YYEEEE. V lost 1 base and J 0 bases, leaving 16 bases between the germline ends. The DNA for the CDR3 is TGTGCCAGCAGCTTGAACAAAGGCCCCGTAGCTAACTATGGCTACACCTTC. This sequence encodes CASSLNKGPVANYGYTF.

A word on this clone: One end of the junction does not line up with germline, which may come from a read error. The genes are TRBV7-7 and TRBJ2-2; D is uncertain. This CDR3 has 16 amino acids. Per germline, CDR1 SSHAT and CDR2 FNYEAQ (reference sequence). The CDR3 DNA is TGTGCTAGCAGCCCCCGGCAAGGCGCTGGCTCCGGGGAGCTGTTTTTT. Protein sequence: CASSPRQGAGSGELFF.

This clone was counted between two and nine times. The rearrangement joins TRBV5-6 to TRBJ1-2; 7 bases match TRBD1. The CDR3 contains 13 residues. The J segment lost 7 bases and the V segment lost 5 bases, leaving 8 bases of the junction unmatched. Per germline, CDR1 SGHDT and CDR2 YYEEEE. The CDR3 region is CASRPTGSFGYTF. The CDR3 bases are TGTGCCAGCAGACCGACAGGGAGTTTTGGCTACACCTTC. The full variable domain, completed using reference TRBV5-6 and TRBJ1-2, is DAGVTQSPTHLIKTRGQQVTLRCSPKSGHDTVSWYQQALGQGPQFIFQYYEEEERQRGNFPDRFSGHQFPNYSSELNVNALLLGDSALYLCASRPTGSFGYTFGSGTRLTVV.

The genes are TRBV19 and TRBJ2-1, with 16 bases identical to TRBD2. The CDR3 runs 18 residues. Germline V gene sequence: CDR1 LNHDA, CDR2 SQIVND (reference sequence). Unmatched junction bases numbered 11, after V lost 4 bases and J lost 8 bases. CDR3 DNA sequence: TGTGCCAGTAGTAAACCGGGACTAGCGGGAGGGCATTGGGATGAGCAGTTCTTC. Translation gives CASSKPGLAGGHWDEQFF.